One sample yielded the 32 T cell receptor beta chains listed below, sequenced in a study of T cells in Graves' hyperthyroidism and ophthalmopathy. RNA transcripts were the template for amplifying TCR beta CDR3 regions. Researchers ran a first-round RT-PCR on the TCR CDR3 using the HTBI primer set. TCRdb re-called the multiplex PCR reads through MiXCR, storing one row per CDR3 protein. The data show about 400,000 distinct CDR3 sequences, more than 13% seen once. Specimen: blood. Receptors were obtained from a man between 50 and 59 years old with Graves' ophthalmopathy.

The chain recombines TRBV19 with TRBJ2-1; 7 nucleotides agree with TRBD1. The CDR3 sequence is 15 residues long. Germline V gives CDR1 LNHDA, CDR2 SQIVND (reference sequence). V lost 5 bases, J lost 8 bases, and 12 bases stayed unmatched. In nucleotides, the CDR3 is TGTGCCAGTAGTTCGTTCGACAGGGCGGTCGATGAGCAGTTCTTC. Residues: CASSSFDRAVDEQFF.

This clonotype has a count of ten or more. The chain has TRBV3-1 and TRBJ2-1; a possible D gene is TRBD1 (5 bases). This CDR3 comprises 15 residues. V gave up 0 bases and J gave up 5 bases, with 11 bases separating them. CDR1 is LGHDT, CDR2 YNNKEL, per germline (reference sequence). The CDR3 loop reads CASSQDAGRHNEQFF. CDR3 nucleotides: TGTGCCAGCAGCCAAGATGCAGGGCGTCACAATGAGCAGTTCTTC.

In this sample, this clonotype turned up many times. CDR3 DNA sequence: TGTGCCAGCTCACCATGGGGGGATCTGAACACTGAAGCTTTCTTT. Translating it yields CASSPWGDLNTEAFF. The chain links TRBV18 to TRBJ1-1; tentative D call: TRBD1 (5 bases). The V gene lost 2 bases and the J gene lost 0 bases, with 10 bases spanning the gap. The CDR3 has 15 amino acids. Per germline, CDR1 KGHSH and CDR2 LQKENI.

Many counts were recorded for this clonotype. The rearrangement joins TRBV5-1 to TRBJ2-1; TRBD1 or TRBD2 may be the D gene (6 bases each). The CDR3 runs to 15 residues. V was trimmed by 0 bases and J by 7 bases, leaving 14 bases between them. The germline V gene encodes CDR1 SGHRS and CDR2 YFSETQ. CDR3: CASSLVTGARNEQFF. The DNA of the CDR3 is TGCGCCAGCAGCTTGGTTACGGGGGCTAGGAATGAGCAGTTCTTC.

This clonotype was counted a few times. One end of the junction varies from germline; a read error may be responsible. The V call is TRBV5-4, the J call TRBJ2-5; D is unresolved. The CDR3 sequence is 13 residues long. In germline, CDR1 is SGHNT, CDR2 YYREEE (reference sequence). The CDR3 sequence: CASSPYGQEIQYF. The CDR3 nucleotides are TGTGCCAGCAGCCCATACGGGCAAGAGATCCAGTACTTC.

V gene TRBV15 combines with J gene TRBJ1-6; 9 nucleotides agree with TRBD1. The CDR3 spans 15 residues. Losses at the gene ends were 3 bases for V and 9 bases for J; bases not matched to a gene: 6. Germline-derived CDR1 and CDR2 are LNHNV and YYDKDF (reference sequence). The CDR3 here is CATSSRTGAGSPLHF. As DNA, the CDR3 is TGTGCCACCAGCAGTAGGACAGGGGCGGGTTCACCCCTCCACTTT.

This clonotype was counted a few times. The chain joins TRBV7-2 to TRBJ2-2; D is unresolved. The germline V and J ends were trimmed by 1 base and 3 bases, with 6 bases remaining between them. The CDR3 spans 14 residues. Germline assignment: CDR1 SGHTA and CDR2 FQGNSA. The CDR3 nucleotides are TGTGCCAGCAGCTTAGTTCCGGACACCGGGGAGCTGTTTTTT. Translated, it gives CASSLVPDTGELFF.

This clonotype came up many times. The chain employs TRBV5-1 and TRBJ2-2; D possibly corresponds to TRBD2 (5 bases). Trimming took 0 bases from V and 1 from J, leaving 7 bases between them. Germline CDR1 reads SGHRS; CDR2 reads YFSETQ. The CDR3 totals 15 residues. The CDR3 is CASSLVGKNTGELFF. CDR3 sequence (DNA): TGCGCCAGCAGCTTGGTCGGGAAGAACACCGGGGAGCTGTTTTTT.

This chain connects TRBV27 to TRBJ2-7; 8 positions match TRBD1. The CDR3 spans 15 residues. Germline V gene data show CDR1 as MNHEY and CDR2 as SMNVEV (reference sequence). With 3 bases clipped from V and 6 bases from J, the junction kept 10 bases outside the gene matches. The CDR3: CASSFIGQGAGEQYF. CDR3 DNA: TGTGCCAGCAGTTTCATTGGACAGGGAGCTGGCGAGCAGTACTTC.

The table lists this clonotype with many counts. This chain joins TRBV12-3 or TRBV12-4 and TRBJ2-1, with 7 nucleotides matching TRBD1. Germline trimming cut 7 bases from V and 5 bases from J; bases unmatched to any gene: 8. The CDR3 extends over 14 amino acids. The chain's CDR3 is CASTLDRDHNEQFF. The CDR3 DNA follows: TGTGCCAGCACCCTCGACAGGGACCACAATGAGCAGTTCTTC.

The J gene is TRBJ1-1, the V gene TRBV6-2 or TRBV6-3; D may be TRBD1 (6 bases). V lost 5 bases and J lost 12, with 16 bases in between. CDR1 and CDR2 (germline): MNHEY, SVGEGT. This CDR3 has 12 amino acids. The CDR3 region has the DNA TGTGCCAGCAGTCCTTCAGGGGCGCTTCCTTTCTTT. Residues: CASSPSGALPFF.

The chain recombines TRBV12-3 or TRBV12-4 with TRBJ2-2; D not resolved. The CDR3 has 15 amino acids. V shed 3 bases and J shed 3 bases, with 11 bases lying between them. CDR3 residues: CASSLRLAHTGELFF. CDR3 sequence (DNA): TGTGCCAGCAGTTTGAGATTAGCTCACACCGGGGAGCTGTTTTTT.

This clonotype was observed at least ten times. This rearrangement joins TRBV12-3 or TRBV12-4 to TRBJ1-2, with 8 bases lining up with TRBD1. This CDR3 contains 15 residues. V shed 3 bases, J shed 7 bases, and the junction held 10 bases outside the gene matches. The CDR3 coding sequence is TGTGCCAGCAGTTTCCCGGCCGGGACAGGCGGTGGCTACACCTTC. Encoded protein: CASSFPAGTGGGYTF.

This clonotype appeared a few times. This rearrangement joins TRBV14 to TRBJ1-2; 9 positions agree with TRBD1. Germline V lookup: CDR1 SGHDN, CDR2 FVKESK. This CDR3 is built from 14 residues. The J segment lost 7 bases and the V segment lost 3 bases, leaving 6 bases of the junction unmatched. The CDR3 is CASSHTGTGSGYTF. CDR3 nucleotide sequence: TGTGCCAGCAGCCATACAGGGACAGGGTCTGGCTACACCTTC.

This clonotype was counted ten times or more. Here the CDR3 reads CAWADGSNQPQHF. The CDR3 DNA reads TGTGCCTGGGCCGACGGGAGCAATCAGCCCCAGCATTTT. The rearrangement joins TRBV30 to TRBJ1-5, with D unresolved. With 5 bases removed from V and 1 base from J, the gap between germline ends came to 9 bases. Germline V CDR1 and CDR2: GTSNPN, SVGIG (reference sequence). CDR3 length equals 13 residues.

In its sample, this clonotype was seen a few times. The V and J genes are TRBV6-1 and TRBJ1-2; D is unclear. CDR1 is MNHNS, CDR2 SASEGT, per germline. V was shortened by 5 bases and J by 5 bases, with 9 bases between the two germline ends. The CDR3 loop spans 12 amino acids. The CDR3 region is CASSIGRYGYTF. Here the CDR3 DNA reads TGTGCCAGCAGTATCGGAAGATATGGCTACACCTTC.

In its sample, this clonotype was seen a few times. The CDR3 region has the DNA TGCAGTGCTAGAAGCGACTTCTCAGATACGCAGTATTTT. It translates to CSARSDFSDTQYF. The chain carries TRBV20-1 and TRBJ2-3; D gene ambiguous. V lost 2 bases to trimming and J lost 4 bases, with 10 bases between them. The CDR3 extends over 13 amino acids. Per the germline V gene, CDR1 is DFQATT and CDR2 is SNEGSKA (reference sequence).

This clonotype was recorded at least ten times. The chain is built from TRBV5-1 and TRBJ1-1, with 7 positions matching TRBD1. The germline V gene has CDR1 SGHRS and CDR2 YFSETQ. The CDR3 contains 15 residues. V lost 4 bases and J lost 3; bases outside the gene matches: 9. CDR3 protein: CASSTSTGWYTEAFF. For the CDR3, the DNA is TGCGCCAGCAGCACCTCGACAGGGTGGTACACTGAAGCTTTCTTT.

This clonotype was observed a few times. The V call is TRBV9, the J call TRBJ2-3; TRBD2 might be the D (5 bases). CDR1 is SGDLS, CDR2 YYNGEE, per germline. CDR3 length: 18 amino acids. The V end lost 2 bases, the J end lost 5 bases, and 24 bases lay between the germline ends. This chain's CDR3 is CASSVVLEASMAGDTQYF. CDR3 nucleotides: TGTGCCAGCAGCGTGGTCCTGGAGGCTAGCATGGCCGGAGATACGCAGTATTTT.

This chain joins TRBV7-9 and TRBJ2-7; 14 positions match TRBD2. The CDR3 is made up of 16 amino acids. The germline CDR1 and CDR2 sequences are SEHNR and FQNEAQ (reference sequence). V lost 0 bases and J lost 4; bases outside the gene matches: 2. CDR3 DNA: TGTGCCAGCAGCTTAGCCGGGACTAGCGGGAGTTACGAGCAGTACTTC. Protein product: CASSLAGTSGSYEQYF. The full variable domain, rest sourced from reference TRBV7-9 and TRBJ2-7, is DTGVSQNPRHKITKRGQNVTFRCDPISEHNRLYWYRQTLGQGPEFLTYFQNEAQLEKSRLLSDRFSAERPKGSFSTLEIQRTEQGDSAMYLCASSLAGTSGSYEQYFGPGTRLTVT.

This clonotype was detected ten times or more. The CDR3: CASSELQGAGGYTF. The CDR3 bases are TGTGCCAGCAGCGAACTACAGGGGGCCGGTGGCTACACCTTC. The rearrangement uses TRBV12-3 or TRBV12-4 and TRBJ1-2; 9 bases line up with TRBD1. CDR3 size: 14 residues. The V segment lost 6 bases and the J segment 7 bases; nucleotides outside the gene matches: 9.

This clonotype was detected many times. The J gene is TRBJ2-3, the V gene TRBV5-1; perhaps TRBD2 as D (6 bases). V lost 0 bases and J lost 4, with 9 bases in between. Germline V gene data show CDR1 as SGHRS and CDR2 as YFSETQ. This CDR3 comprises 14 residues. This CDR3 is CASSLGGVADTQYF. CDR3 nucleotides: TGCGCCAGCAGCTTGGGCGGGGTCGCAGATACGCAGTATTTT.

This clonotype was seen repeatedly, ten times or more. The chain joins TRBV20-1 to TRBJ2-7; 9 positions match TRBD1. The CDR3 runs 14 residues. CDR1 and CDR2 from the germline V gene are DFQATT and SNEGSKA (reference sequence). V trimming: 6 bases; J trimming: 2 bases; junction bases outside the gene matches: 8. CDR3 region: CSAKLDRGPYEQYF. Here the CDR3 DNA reads TGCAGTGCCAAACTGGACAGGGGTCCCTACGAGCAGTACTTC.

This clonotype was observed a few times. The chain uses TRBV7-2 and TRBJ2-1; 7 nucleotides match TRBD2. The junction had 7 bases not matched to a gene; V was cut back by 1 base and J by 7 bases. The CDR3 has 15 residues. The germline CDR1 and CDR2 sequences are SGHTA and FQGNSA. The CDR3 DNA is TGTGCCAGCAGCTTAGATGGCGGGGGTGTGAATGAGCAGTTCTTC. This encodes CASSLDGGGVNEQFF. Supplemented by reference TRBV7-2 and TRBJ2-1, the full variable domain reads GAGVSQSPSNKVTEKGKDVELRCDPISGHTALYWYRQSLGQGLEFLIYFQGNSAPDKSGLPSDRFSAERTGGSVSTLTIQRTQQEDSAVYLCASSLDGGGVNEQFFGPGTRLTVL.

This clonotype was observed at least ten times. The chain combines TRBV6-1 with TRBJ2-1; 7 nucleotides match TRBD1. CDR1 is MNHNS, CDR2 SASEGT, per germline. This CDR3 is built from 15 residues. The V segment lost 4 bases and the J segment 4 bases; nucleotides outside the gene matches: 7. Here the CDR3 reads CASSGIGGAYNEQFF. The CDR3 region has the DNA TGTGCCAGCAGTGGGATAGGGGGCGCATACAATGAGCAGTTCTTC.

This clonotype was seen repeatedly, ten times or more. This chain uses TRBV20-1 with TRBJ2-7, with no clear D. Trimming took 0 bases from V and 4 from J, leaving 10 bases between them. The CDR3 extends over 13 amino acids. Germline values: CDR1 DFQATT, CDR2 SNEGSKA (reference sequence). As DNA, the CDR3 is TGCAGTGCTAGAGATATGGCAACTTACGAGCAGTACTTC. Residues: CSARDMATYEQYF.

This clonotype came up many times. The CDR3 sequence: CASSEAGLAGGRGLFF. The CDR3 DNA reads as TGTGCCAGCAGTGAAGCCGGACTAGCGGGAGGACGGGGTCTGTTCTTC. The gene calls are TRBV2 and TRBJ2-1, with 14 bases identical to TRBD2. CDR3 size: 16 residues. Germline CDR1 and CDR2: SNHLY and FYNNEI. With 0 bases clipped from V and 15 bases from J, the junction kept 10 bases outside the gene matches.

The chain links TRBV12-3 or TRBV12-4 to TRBJ2-7, with D possibly TRBD1 on 6 matching bases. Trimming took off 3 bases at V and 5 bases at J, with 11 bases between the two ends. The CDR3 runs to 13 residues. The CDR3 DNA is TGTGCCAGCAGTTTTATCAGGGGCCACGAGCAGTACTTC. The encoded protein is CASSFIRGHEQYF.

This chain links TRBV6-5 with TRBJ1-1; D gene ambiguous. Trimming stripped 0 bases from V and 5 bases from J, with 13 bases between. The CDR3 has 15 residues. Germline-derived CDR1 and CDR2 are MNHEY and SVGAGI. CDR3 nucleotides: TGTGCCAGCAGTTACTCGGGTGCCCTAGGAACTGAAGCTTTCTTT. Translation gives CASSYSGALGTEAFF.

This clonotype appeared many times. The gene calls are TRBV4-1 and TRBJ2-2; TRBD1 matches 8 bases. With 0 bases clipped from V and 2 bases from J, the junction kept 5 bases outside the gene matches. This CDR3 comprises 17 residues. CDR1 is MGHRA and CDR2 is YSYEKL in the germline V gene. The CDR3 region is CASSQDPTGANTGELFF. The CDR3 DNA reads as TGCGCCAGCAGCCAAGATCCGACAGGGGCAAACACCGGGGAGCTGTTTTTT.

This clonotype has only a few counts. A single base separates this from a much larger clone, so it may be a read error. The gene calls are TRBV7-6 and TRBJ2-7; 8 bases fit TRBD1. CDR1 is SGHVS and CDR2 is FNYEAQ in the germline V gene. V gave up 5 bases and J gave up 6 bases; unmatched junction bases: 12. This CDR3 contains 15 residues. The CDR3 sequence is CASSLDPPGQGEQYF. The CDR3 nucleotides are TGTGCCAGCAGCCTCGACCCTCCCGGACAGGGCGAGCAGTACTTC. Complete variable domain (other parts from reference TRBV7-6 and TRBJ2-7): GAGVSQSPRYKVTKRGQDVALRCDPISGHVSLYWYRQALGQGPEFLTYFNYEAQQDKSGLPNDRFSAERPEGSISTLTIQRTEQRDSAMYRCASSLDPPGQGEQYFGPGTRLTVT.

This clonotype was counted a few times. The chain is built from TRBV12-3 or TRBV12-4 and TRBJ2-1; the match to TRBD1 covers 9 bases. CDR3 size: 15 residues. Germline trimming cut 7 bases from V and 0 bases from J; bases unmatched to any gene: 4. The CDR3 DNA follows: TGTGCCAGCACCGTGGGACAGGGCTCCTACAATGAGCAGTTCTTC. This sequence encodes CASTVGQGSYNEQFF.